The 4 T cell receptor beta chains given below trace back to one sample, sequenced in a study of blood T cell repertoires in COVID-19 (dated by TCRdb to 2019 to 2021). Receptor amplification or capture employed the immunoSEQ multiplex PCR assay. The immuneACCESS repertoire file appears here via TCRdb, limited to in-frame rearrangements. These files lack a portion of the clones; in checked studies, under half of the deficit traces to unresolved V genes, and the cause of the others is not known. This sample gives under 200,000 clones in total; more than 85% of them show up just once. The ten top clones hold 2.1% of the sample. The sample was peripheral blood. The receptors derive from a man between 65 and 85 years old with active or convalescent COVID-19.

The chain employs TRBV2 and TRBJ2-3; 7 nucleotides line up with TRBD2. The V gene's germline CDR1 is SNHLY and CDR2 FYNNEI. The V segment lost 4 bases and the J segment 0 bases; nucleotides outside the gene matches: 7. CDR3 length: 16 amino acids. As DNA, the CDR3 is TGTGCCAGCAGTGGTCCTGGGGGGGTTAGCACAGATACGCAGTATTTT. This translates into CASSGPGGVSTDTQYF.

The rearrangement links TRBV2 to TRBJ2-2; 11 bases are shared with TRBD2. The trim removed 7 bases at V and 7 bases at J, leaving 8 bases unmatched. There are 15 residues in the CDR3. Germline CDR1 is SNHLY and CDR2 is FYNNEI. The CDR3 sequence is CASTSSGGLGGELFF. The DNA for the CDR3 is TGTGCCAGCACTTCTAGCGGGGGGTTAGGCGGGGAGCTGTTTTTT.

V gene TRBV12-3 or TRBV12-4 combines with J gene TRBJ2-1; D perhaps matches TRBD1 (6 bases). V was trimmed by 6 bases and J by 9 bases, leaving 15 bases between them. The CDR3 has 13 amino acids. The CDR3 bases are TGTGCCAGCAGCGGACAGCTAATCAGTGAGCAGTTCTTC. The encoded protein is CASSGQLISEQFF.

The CDR3 DNA is TGTGCCATCAGCGCGACAGGGGGTAACACTGAAGCTTTCTTT. This translates into CAISATGGNTEAFF. This chain connects TRBV10-3 to TRBJ1-1; TRBD1 matches 9 bases. Germline assignment: CDR1 ENHRY and CDR2 SYGVKD. Unmatched junction bases numbered 4, after V lost 6 bases and J lost 2 bases. The CDR3 sequence is 14 residues long.